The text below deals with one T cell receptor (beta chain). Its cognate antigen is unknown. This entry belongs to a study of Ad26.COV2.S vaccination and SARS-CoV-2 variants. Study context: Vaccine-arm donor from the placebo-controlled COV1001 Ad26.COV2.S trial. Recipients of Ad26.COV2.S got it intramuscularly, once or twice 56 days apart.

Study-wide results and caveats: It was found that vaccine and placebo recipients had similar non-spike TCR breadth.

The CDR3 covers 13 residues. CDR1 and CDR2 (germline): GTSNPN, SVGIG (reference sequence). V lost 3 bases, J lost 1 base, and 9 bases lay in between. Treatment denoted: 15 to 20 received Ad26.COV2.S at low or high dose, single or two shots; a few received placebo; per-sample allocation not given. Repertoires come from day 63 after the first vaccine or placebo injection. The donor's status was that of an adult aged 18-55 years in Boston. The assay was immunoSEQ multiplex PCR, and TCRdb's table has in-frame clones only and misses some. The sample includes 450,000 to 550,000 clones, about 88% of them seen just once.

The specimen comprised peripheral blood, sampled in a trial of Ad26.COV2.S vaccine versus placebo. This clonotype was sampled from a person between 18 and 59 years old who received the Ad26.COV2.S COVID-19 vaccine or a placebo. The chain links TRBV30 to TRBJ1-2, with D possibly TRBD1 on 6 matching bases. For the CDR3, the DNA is TGTGCCTGGAGGGGGGCCGTTAACTATGGCTACACCTTC. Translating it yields CAWRGAVNYGYTF.